A selection of T cell receptor beta chains follows, all from one sample in a study of blood T cells in healthy people across ages. TCRdb re-called the 5' RACE reads with MiXCR, one entry per CDR3 protein. The repertoire holds about 1 million distinct CDR3 sequences, with 40% to 50% as singletons. The sequencing sample was made of blood. All receptors come from a woman between 55 and 75 years old in good health. Both conserved end residues are part of each CDR3. Fields, in order: D gene, V gene, J gene, clone size, CDR3 DNA, CDR3 protein. A D gene is named only where the DNA matches it firmly. Not all rows give a size; the values are once, few, many and, for expanded clones, a class.

d_gene: TRBD1; v_gene: TRBV28; j_gene: TRBJ2-1; abundance: -; CDR3nt: TGTGCCAGCAGCGTTGCGGACAGGGGAAACAATGAGCAGTTCTTC; CDR3aa: CASSVADRGNNEQFF
d_gene: -; v_gene: TRBV10-3; j_gene: TRBJ2-1; abundance: -; CDR3nt: TGTGCCATCAGTGGAGGGGGCGGGACGGGGAATGAGCAGTTCTTC; CDR3aa: CAISGGGGTGNEQFF
d_gene: -; v_gene: TRBV20-1; j_gene: TRBJ2-5; abundance: few; CDR3nt: TGCAGTGGTGTCTCGGGGCAAGAGACCCAGTACTTC; CDR3aa: CSGVSGQETQYF
d_gene: -; v_gene: TRBV7-9; j_gene: TRBJ2-1; abundance: -; CDR3nt: TGTGCCAGCAGCTCCTGGAGTTACAATGAGCAGTTCTTC; CDR3aa: CASSSWSYNEQFF
d_gene: -; v_gene: TRBV6-5; j_gene: TRBJ2-3; abundance: few; CDR3nt: TGTGCCAGCAGTTACTCGAGATCGTTAGCTTCAGATACGCAGTATTTT; CDR3aa: CASSYSRSLASDTQYF
d_gene: -; v_gene: TRBV6-5; j_gene: TRBJ1-2; abundance: -; CDR3nt: TGTGCCAGCAGTCTAAACAGGTTCGGGGGCTACACCTTC; CDR3aa: CASSLNRFGGYTF
d_gene: -; v_gene: TRBV10-3; j_gene: TRBJ1-1; abundance: few; CDR3nt: TGTGCCATCAGTGAGTCGATTGGCACTGAAGCTTTCTTT; CDR3aa: CAISESIGTEAFF
d_gene: TRBD1; v_gene: TRBV7-3; j_gene: TRBJ2-1; abundance: -; CDR3nt: TGTGCCAGCAGCTTGAAACCGGGACAGGGTCTCTCCGATGAGCAGTTCTTC; CDR3aa: CASSLKPGQGLSDEQFF
d_gene: TRBD2; v_gene: TRBV27; j_gene: TRBJ2-3; abundance: -; CDR3nt: TGTGCCAGCAGTAGTAGCGGGAAAGATACGCAGTATTTT; CDR3aa: CASSSSGKDTQYF
d_gene: -; v_gene: TRBV12-5; j_gene: TRBJ2-3; abundance: -; CDR3nt: TGTGCTAGTGGTTTGGACACAGATACGCAGTATTTT; CDR3aa: CASGLDTDTQYF
d_gene: -; v_gene: TRBV5-1; j_gene: TRBJ2-3; abundance: -; CDR3nt: TGCGCCAGCAGCGTGGGGGCGGTTAGGTTGCGAGATACGCAGTATTTT; CDR3aa: CASSVGAVRLRDTQYF